These T cell receptor beta chains were read from a single sample in a study of blood T cell repertoires in COVID-19. Profiling relied on immunoSEQ multiplex PCR, and the TCRdb table lists in-frame clones only, not all of them. This sample has fewer than 200,000 clones; under 85% occur once, and the top ten carry roughly 12%. Sequenced sample: PBMCs or T cells enriched from blood (not recorded which). These receptors originate from a man in his forties or fifties who had recovered from COVID-19. The CDR3 runs from the conserved cysteine through the conserved F or W. A D gene is named only where the DNA matches it firmly. Only some rows state a clone size, as once, few, many or a class for expanded clones.

clone_size: NA
d_call: TRBD2
j_call: TRBJ2-2
v_call: TRBV3-1/TRBV3-2
cdr3_aa: CASSPQAGGTGELFF
cdr3_nt: TGTGCCAGCAGCCCGCAGGCGGGGGGCACCGGGGAGCTGTTTTTT

clone_size: NA
d_call: NA
j_call: TRBJ1-3
v_call: TRBV19
cdr3_aa: CASRFRQFSGNTIYF
cdr3_nt: TGTGCCAGTAGATTTCGACAGTTCTCTGGAAACACCATATATTTT

clone_size: NA
d_call: NA
j_call: TRBJ2-5
v_call: TRBV7-9
cdr3_aa: CASSSQGWLETQYF
cdr3_nt: TGTGCCAGCAGCTCTCAGGGGTGGCTGGAGACCCAGTACTTC

clone_size: NA
d_call: TRBD1
j_call: TRBJ2-7
v_call: TRBV30
cdr3_aa: CASRTGVGQYF
cdr3_nt: TGTGCCTCCAGGACAGGGGTGGGGCAGTACTTC

clone_size: NA
d_call: TRBD2
j_call: TRBJ2-2
v_call: TRBV5-1
cdr3_aa: CASSLTGTSGGRELFF
cdr3_nt: TGCGCCAGCAGCTTGACCGGGACTAGCGGGGGTCGGGAGCTGTTTTTT

clone_size: NA
d_call: TRBD1
j_call: TRBJ1-3
v_call: TRBV5-4
cdr3_aa: CASSLTTGRTGNTIYF
cdr3_nt: TGTGCCAGCAGCTTGACGACAGGGAGGACGGGAAACACCATATATTTT

clone_size: NA
d_call: TRBD1
j_call: TRBJ1-1
v_call: TRBV5-4
cdr3_aa: CASSFGTGGANEAFF
cdr3_nt: TGTGCCAGCAGCTTTGGGACAGGGGGTGCGAATGAAGCTTTCTTT

clone_size: NA
d_call: NA
j_call: TRBJ1-1
v_call: TRBV5-5
cdr3_aa: CASSRTERTEAFF
cdr3_nt: TGTGCCAGCAGCAGGACAGAAAGGACTGAAGCTTTCTTT

clone_size: NA
d_call: TRBD1
j_call: TRBJ2-6
v_call: TRBV2
cdr3_aa: CASRGQGLAGANVLTF
cdr3_nt: TGTGCCAGCAGGGGACAGGGGTTGGCCGGGGCCAACGTCCTGACTTTC

clone_size: few
d_call: TRBD1
j_call: TRBJ1-4
v_call: TRBV6-1
cdr3_aa: CASSDRGRVDEKLFF
cdr3_nt: TGTGCCAGCAGTGACAGGGGGCGCGTGGATGAAAAACTGTTTTTT

clone_size: NA
d_call: NA
j_call: TRBJ1-4
v_call: TRBV28
cdr3_aa: CASTGSTNEKLFF
cdr3_nt: TGTGCCAGCACAGGGTCAACTAATGAAAAACTGTTTTTT

clone_size: NA
d_call: NA
j_call: TRBJ2-1
v_call: TRBV9
cdr3_aa: CASSVHQPGSNEQFF
cdr3_nt: TGTGCCAGCAGCGTCCATCAACCGGGGTCCAATGAGCAGTTCTTC

clone_size: NA
d_call: TRBD1
j_call: TRBJ1-3
v_call: TRBV18
cdr3_aa: CASSPRGQGTHTIYF
cdr3_nt: TGTGCCAGCTCACCACGGGGACAGGGAACACACACCATATATTTT

clone_size: NA
d_call: TRBD1
j_call: TRBJ1-2
v_call: TRBV18
cdr3_aa: CASSPRTGNLYGYTF
cdr3_nt: TGTGCCAGCTCACCAAGGACAGGGAACCTCTATGGCTACACCTTC

clone_size: NA
d_call: NA
j_call: TRBJ2-1
v_call: TRBV12-3/TRBV12-4
cdr3_aa: CASNTRQGREQFF
cdr3_nt: TGTGCCAGCAATACCCGGCAGGGGCGGGAGCAGTTCTTC